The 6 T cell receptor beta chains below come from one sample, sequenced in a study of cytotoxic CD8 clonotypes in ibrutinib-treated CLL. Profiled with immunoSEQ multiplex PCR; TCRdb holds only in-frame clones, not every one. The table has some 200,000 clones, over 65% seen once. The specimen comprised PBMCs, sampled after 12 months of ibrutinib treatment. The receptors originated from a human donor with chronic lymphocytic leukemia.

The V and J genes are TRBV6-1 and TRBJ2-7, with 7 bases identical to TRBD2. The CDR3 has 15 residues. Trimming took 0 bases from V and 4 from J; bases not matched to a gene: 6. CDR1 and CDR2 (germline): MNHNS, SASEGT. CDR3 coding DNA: TGTGCCAGCAGTGAAGCACTAGCGACAGTATACGAGCAGTACTTC. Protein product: CASSEALATVYEQYF.

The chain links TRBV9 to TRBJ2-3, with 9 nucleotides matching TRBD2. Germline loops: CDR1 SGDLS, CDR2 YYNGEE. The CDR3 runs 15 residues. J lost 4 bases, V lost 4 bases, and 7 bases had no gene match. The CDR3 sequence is CASSPNAGGPDTQYF. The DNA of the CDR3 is TGTGCCAGCAGCCCTAACGCGGGGGGGCCAGATACGCAGTATTTT.

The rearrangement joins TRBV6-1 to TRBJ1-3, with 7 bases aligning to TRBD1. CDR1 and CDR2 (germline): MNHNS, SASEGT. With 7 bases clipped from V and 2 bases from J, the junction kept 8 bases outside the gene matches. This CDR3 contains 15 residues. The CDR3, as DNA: TGTGCCAGCACTCCGGCGACAGGGACTGGAAACACCATATATTTT. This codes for CASTPATGTGNTIYF.

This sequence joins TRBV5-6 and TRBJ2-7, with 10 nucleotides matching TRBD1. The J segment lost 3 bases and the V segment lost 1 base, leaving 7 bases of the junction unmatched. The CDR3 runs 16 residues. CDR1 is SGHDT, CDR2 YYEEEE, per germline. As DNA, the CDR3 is TGTGCCAGCAGCTTGCTCCGGGACAGGGGCCTCTACGAGCAGTACTTC. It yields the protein CASSLLRDRGLYEQYF. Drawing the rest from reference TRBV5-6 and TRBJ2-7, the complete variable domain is DAGVTQSPTHLIKTRGQQVTLRCSPKSGHDTVSWYQQALGQGPQFIFQYYEEEERQRGNFPDRFSGHQFPNYSSELNVNALLLGDSALYLCASSLLRDRGLYEQYFGPGTRLTVT.

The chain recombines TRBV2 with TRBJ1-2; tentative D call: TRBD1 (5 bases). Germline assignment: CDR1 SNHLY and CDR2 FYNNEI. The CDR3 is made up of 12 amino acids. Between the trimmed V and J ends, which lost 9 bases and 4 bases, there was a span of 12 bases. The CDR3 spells CARGTLGYGYTF. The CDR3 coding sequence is TGTGCCAGAGGGACGCTTGGCTATGGCTACACCTTC. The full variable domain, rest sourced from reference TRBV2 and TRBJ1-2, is EPEVTQTPSHQVTQMGQEVILRCVPISNHLYFYWYRQILGQKVEFLVSFYNNEISEKSEIFDDQFSVERPDGSNFTLKIRSTKLEDSAMYFCARGTLGYGYTFGSGTRLTVV.

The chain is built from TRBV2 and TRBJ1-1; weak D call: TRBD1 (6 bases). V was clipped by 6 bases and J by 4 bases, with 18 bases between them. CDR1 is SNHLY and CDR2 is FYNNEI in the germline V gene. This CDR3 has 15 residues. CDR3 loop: CASSLDRPSSTEAFF. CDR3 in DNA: TGTGCCAGCAGCCTTGACAGGCCCTCTTCCACTGAAGCTTTCTTT.